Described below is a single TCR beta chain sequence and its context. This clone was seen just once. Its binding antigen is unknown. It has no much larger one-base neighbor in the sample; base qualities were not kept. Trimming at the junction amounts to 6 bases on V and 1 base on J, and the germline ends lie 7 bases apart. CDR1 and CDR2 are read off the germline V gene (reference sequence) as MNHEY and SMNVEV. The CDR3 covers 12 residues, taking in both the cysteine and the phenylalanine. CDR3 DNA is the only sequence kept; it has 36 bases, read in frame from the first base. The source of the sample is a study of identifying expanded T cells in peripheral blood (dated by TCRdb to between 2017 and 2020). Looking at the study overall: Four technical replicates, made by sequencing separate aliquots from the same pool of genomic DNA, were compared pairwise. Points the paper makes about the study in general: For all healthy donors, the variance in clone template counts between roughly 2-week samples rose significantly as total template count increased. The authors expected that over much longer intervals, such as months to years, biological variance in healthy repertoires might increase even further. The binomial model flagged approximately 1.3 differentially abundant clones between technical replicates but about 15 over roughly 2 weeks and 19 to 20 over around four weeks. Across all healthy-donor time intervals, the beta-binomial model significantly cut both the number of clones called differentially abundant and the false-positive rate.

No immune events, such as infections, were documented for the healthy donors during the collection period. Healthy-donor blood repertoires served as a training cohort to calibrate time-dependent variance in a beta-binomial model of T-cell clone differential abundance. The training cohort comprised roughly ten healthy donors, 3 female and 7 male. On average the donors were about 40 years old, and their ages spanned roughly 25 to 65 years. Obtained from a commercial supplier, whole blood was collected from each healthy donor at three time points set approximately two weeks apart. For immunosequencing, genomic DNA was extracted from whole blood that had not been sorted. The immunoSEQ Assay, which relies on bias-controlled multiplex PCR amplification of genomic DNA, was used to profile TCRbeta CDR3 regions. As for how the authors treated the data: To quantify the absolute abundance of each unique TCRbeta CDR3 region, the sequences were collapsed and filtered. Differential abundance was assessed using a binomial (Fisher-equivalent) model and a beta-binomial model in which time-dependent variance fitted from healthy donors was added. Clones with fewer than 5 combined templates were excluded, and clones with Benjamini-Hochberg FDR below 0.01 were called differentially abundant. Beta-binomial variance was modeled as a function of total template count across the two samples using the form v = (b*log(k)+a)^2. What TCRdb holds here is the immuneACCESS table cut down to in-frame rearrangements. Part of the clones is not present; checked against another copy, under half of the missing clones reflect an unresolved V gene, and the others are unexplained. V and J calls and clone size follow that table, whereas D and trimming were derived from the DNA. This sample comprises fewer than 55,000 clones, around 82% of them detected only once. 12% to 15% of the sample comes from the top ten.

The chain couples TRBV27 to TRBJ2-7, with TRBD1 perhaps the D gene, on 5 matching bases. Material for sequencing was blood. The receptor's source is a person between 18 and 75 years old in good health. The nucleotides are TGTGCCAGCAGCCACAGGTCCTACGAGCAGTACTTC. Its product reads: CASSHRSYEQYF.